The clone carrying this T cell receptor (beta chain) was recorded only once. This sample was included in a study of shared clonotypes between healthy human individuals. J was trimmed by 6 bases and V by 4 bases; bases with no gene match: 6. Germline CDR1 is SGHAT and CDR2 is FQNNGV. The CDR3 sequence is 15 residues long. Several immunoSEQ 96-well plates shared each subset's DNA, each plate a replicate. The method was immunoSEQ multiplex PCR; TCRdb's version includes in-frame clones alone and lacks a portion of them. The sample has about 750,000 clones, more than 85% seen once; the top ten hold approximately 25%. Naive CD8 isolation took CD45RO-negative cells positively selected for CCR7 and excluded terminally differentiated effector memory CD45RA+ cells.

The specimen was naive CD8+ T cells sorted from blood. V is TRBV11-2 and J is TRBJ2-2, with 9 bases identical to TRBD2. This receptor was identified in a man aged 25-40 years in good health. The CDR3 protein is CASSSIRTSAGELFF. The CDR3 bases are TGTGCCAGCAGCTCTATACGGACTAGCGCCGGGGAGCTGTTTTTT.